A selection of T cell receptor beta chains follows, all from one sample in a study of identical twins. TCRdb re-called the 5' RACE reads with MiXCR, one entry per CDR3 protein. Here the sample spans roughly 570,000 distinct CDR3 sequences, just under 10% being singletons. Another study also made use of these data, one on yellow fever vaccine responses in identical twins.

The sample consisted of PBMCs. The receptors shown here come from a woman between 18 and 30 years old in good health. Both conserved end residues are part of each CDR3. The order of the fields is D gene, clone size, J gene, V gene, CDR3 protein, CDR3 DNA. The D gene is left open where the match is weak. Size is stated for part of the rows, as once, few or many counts, or as a class when the clone is expanded.

TRBD1 . TRBJ2-5 TRBV12-3/TRBV12-4 CASSSPLTGEETQYF TGTGCCAGCAGTTCCCCACTTACAGGGGAAGAGACCCAGTACTTC
TRBD1 . TRBJ2-7 TRBV7-2 CASSHGTGMGEQYF TGTGCCAGCAGCCACGGGACAGGGATGGGCGAGCAGTACTTC
. few TRBJ2-3 TRBV29-1 CSGSAKISSTDTQYF TGCAGCGGTTCCGCAAAGATCTCTAGCACAGATACGCAGTATTTT
. . TRBJ2-5 TRBV3-1 CASSNKETQYF TGTGCCAGCAGCAATAAAGAGACCCAGTACTTC
. few TRBJ2-3 TRBV3-1 CASSQAIEENTQYF TGTGCCAGCAGCCAAGCCATAGAGGAAAATACGCAGTATTTT
TRBD2 many TRBJ2-7 TRBV29-1 CSGAFGLAGDEQYF TGCAGCGGGGCGTTCGGACTAGCGGGAGACGAGCAGTACTTC
. . TRBJ2-7 TRBV27 CASTDTSSYEQYF TGTGCCAGCACAGATACAAGCTCCTACGAGCAGTACTTC
. few TRBJ2-7 TRBV5-1 CASGSDNLYEQYF TGCGCCAGCGGATCGGACAACCTTTACGAGCAGTACTTC
. many TRBJ2-7 TRBV15 CATSSRGATLYEQYF TGTGCCACCAGCTCCCGGGGGGCGACTCTTTACGAGCAGTACTTC
. many TRBJ2-3 TRBV4-2 CASSQVGIGSSTDTQYF TGTGCCAGCAGCCAAGTAGGGATAGGCTCAAGCACAGATACGCAGTATTTT
. few TRBJ1-2 TRBV10-1 CASGKGASGYTF TGCGCCAGCGGAAAAGGGGCAAGCGGCTACACCTTC
. few TRBJ1-1 TRBV5-1 CASSLSRGMDTEAFF TGCGCCAGCAGCTTGTCCCGGGGAATGGACACTGAAGCTTTCTTT
. few TRBJ2-7 TRBV6-5 CASSYVPTGAYEQYF TGTGCCAGCAGTTACGTGCCTACGGGGGCCTACGAGCAGTACTTC
TRBD2 many TRBJ2-1 TRBV27 CASSFFHSTSGSGAGNEQFF TGTGCCAGCAGTTTCTTCCACTCGACTAGCGGGAGTGGGGCAGGCAATGAGCAGTTCTTC
TRBD2 . TRBJ2-1 TRBV12-3/TRBV12-4 CASSLYGGRLEQFF TGTGCCAGCAGTTTGTATGGCGGGAGATTGGAGCAGTTCTTC
. . TRBJ2-1 TRBV9 CASNRDNEQFF TGTGCCAGCAACCGCGACAATGAGCAGTTCTTC
. . TRBJ1-6 TRBV2 CASATSGLRNSPLHF TGTGCCAGCGCGACCTCGGGACTTCGGAATTCACCCCTCCACTTT
TRBD1 . TRBJ2-5 TRBV9 CASSAGDRTVETQYF TGTGCCAGCAGCGCGGGGGACAGGACGGTGGAGACCCAGTACTTC
. many TRBJ1-5 TRBV7-2 CASSPQGWGNQPQHF TGTGCCAGCAGCCCTCAGGGGTGGGGCAATCAGCCCCAGCATTTT
. . TRBJ2-3 TRBV15 CATSRYSNTDTQYF TGTGCCACCAGCAGGTACTCCAACACAGATACGCAGTATTTT
. many TRBJ2-5 TRBV10-3 CAISVTVWRGEGQETQYF TGTGCCATCAGTGTCACGGTGTGGAGGGGCGAAGGCCAAGAGACCCAGTACTTC
. . TRBJ2-1 TRBV18 CASSPVGPAFHEQFF TGTGCCAGCTCACCAGTGGGTCCAGCTTTCCATGAGCAGTTCTTC
. many TRBJ1-1 TRBV28 CASSLRGEAFF TGTGCCAGCAGTTTAAGGGGGGAAGCTTTCTTT
. many TRBJ2-1 TRBV29-1 CSGGLLGNEQFF TGCAGCGGGGGACTCCTCGGGAATGAGCAGTTCTTC
TRBD2 . TRBJ2-1 TRBV6-2/TRBV6-3 CASILAPDEQFF TGTGCCAGCATACTAGCGCCAGATGAGCAGTTCTTC
TRBD1 . TRBJ2-3 TRBV5-1 CASRKPGQGVADTQYF TGCGCCAGCAGGAAACCGGGACAGGGGGTCGCAGATACGCAGTATTTT